Below are 22 T cell receptor beta chains sequenced from a single sample in a study of blood T cell repertoires in COVID-19. The table came from immunoSEQ multiplex PCR; TCRdb's copy has only in-frame clones and leaves some out. Altogether approximately 150,000 clones are present, roughly four fifths being singletons, with the ten largest covering roughly 15%. The sample consisted of peripheral blood. These receptors all stem from a human donor with acute or convalescent COVID-19. The donor label of this sample is uncertain.

J is TRBJ2-3 and V is TRBV7-2; 7 bases match TRBD2. The CDR3 extends over 14 amino acids. The germline gives CDR1 SGHTA, CDR2 FQGNSA. V gave up 5 bases and J gave up 2 bases; unmatched junction bases: 4. The CDR3 spells CASSGGLVTDTQYF. In DNA, the CDR3 is TGTGCCAGCAGCGGTGGACTAGTCACAGATACGCAGTATTTT. The full variable domain, rest sourced from reference TRBV7-2 and TRBJ2-3, is GAGVSQSPSNKVTEKGKDVELRCDPISGHTALYWYRQSLGQGLEFLIYFQGNSAPDKSGLPSDRFSAERTGGSVSTLTIQRTQQEDSAVYLCASSGGLVTDTQYFGPGTRLTVL.

This chain connects TRBV21-1 to TRBJ1-2; TRBD1, as called in the table, went unchecked against the DNA. TRBV21-1 counts as a pseudogene. The CDR3 runs 19 residues. CDR3 in amino acids: CTSSKAEWCRGQETYGYTF. DNA for the CDR3: TGTACCAGCAGCAAAGCGGAATGGTGTCGGGGACAGGAGACCTATGGCTACACCTTC.

The chain recombines TRBV6-5 with TRBJ1-1; TRBD1 matches 7 bases. This CDR3 spans 15 amino acids. The germline V gene has CDR1 MNHEY and CDR2 SVGAGI. After removal of 6 bases from V and 0 bases from J, the junction contained 7 bases not matched to a gene. CDR3 bases: TGTGCCAGCAGCCCCCCGACAGGGTTGAACACTGAAGCTTTCTTT. It yields the protein CASSPPTGLNTEAFF.

The rearrangement uses TRBV9 and TRBJ2-7; TRBD1 matches at 9 bases. This CDR3 comprises 16 residues. CDR1 is SGDLS, CDR2 YYNGEE, per germline. V was clipped by 3 bases and J by 0 bases; unmatched bases: 7. This CDR3 is CASSAQGAGSSYEQYF. Written as DNA, the CDR3 is TGTGCCAGCAGCGCACAGGGGGCGGGAAGCTCCTACGAGCAGTACTTC.

The rearrangement links TRBV2 to TRBJ1-5; D remains unclear. This CDR3 is built from 13 residues. Trimming removed 5 bases at V and 5 bases at J, with 10 bases between. Germline V gene sequence: CDR1 SNHLY, CDR2 FYNNEI. This CDR3 is CASSTSRDQPQHF. CDR3 sequence (DNA): TGTGCCAGCAGTACGTCCCGGGATCAGCCCCAGCATTTT.

This clone was seen more than once but under ten times. This chain joins TRBV5-1 and TRBJ2-3, with D hard to call. In germline, CDR1 is SGHRS, CDR2 YFSETQ. Trimming shortened V by 0 bases and J by 3 bases, and 11 bases separated the two germline ends. The CDR3 consists of 15 residues. CDR3 coding DNA: TGCGCCAGCAGCTTGGATTTGGCCAGAACAGATACGCAGTATTTT. Its translation: CASSLDLARTDTQYF.

This chain links TRBV6-1 with TRBJ1-5; D might be TRBD1 (6 bases). The V gene's germline CDR1 is MNHNS and CDR2 SASEGT. The V end lost 4 bases, the J end lost 2 bases, and 15 bases lay between the germline ends. The CDR3 consists of 16 residues. CDR3: CASSAQGPGGNQPQHF. The CDR3 bases are TGTGCCAGCAGTGCACAGGGTCCCGGGGGCAATCAGCCCCAGCATTTT.

V gene TRBV5-1 combines with J gene TRBJ2-7; 7 nucleotides match TRBD1. Germline lookup yields CDR1 SGHRS and CDR2 YFSETQ. Trimming removed 0 bases from V and 7 bases from J; junction bases left unmatched: 10. This CDR3 spans 15 amino acids. This chain's CDR3 is CASSLEDRTIGEQYF. CDR3 DNA sequence: TGCGCCAGCAGCTTGGAGGACAGGACGATCGGGGAGCAGTACTTC.

The chain carries TRBV6-5 and TRBJ2-3, with 10 bases fitting TRBD1. Losses at the gene ends were 4 bases for V and 1 base for J; bases not matched to a gene: 2. Germline-derived CDR1 and CDR2 are MNHEY and SVGAGI. This CDR3 region has 15 residues. The DNA for the CDR3 is TGTGCCAGCAGTTTCGGGACAGGGGGCACAGATACGCAGTATTTT. Its protein is CASSFGTGGTDTQYF.

This clone has a single count. This sequence joins TRBV19 and TRBJ1-5, with D perhaps TRBD1 (6 bases). The CDR3 length is 18 residues. Germline lookup yields CDR1 LNHDA and CDR2 SQIVND (reference sequence). V shed 0 bases and J shed 0 bases, with 15 bases lying between them. CDR3 loop: CASSIERRQDYSNQPQHF. CDR3 sequence (DNA): TGTGCCAGTAGTATAGAAAGGAGACAGGATTATAGCAATCAGCCCCAGCATTTT.

The chain has TRBV11-2 and TRBJ2-3; possibly TRBD1 for D (6 bases). The CDR3 sequence is 16 residues long. Trimming took off 4 bases at V and 2 bases at J, with 16 bases between the two ends. Per germline, CDR1 SGHAT and CDR2 FQNNGV. The CDR3, as DNA: TGTGCCAGCAGCTACACAATGGGGGCCTTCACAGATACGCAGTATTTT. It is translated as CASSYTMGAFTDTQYF.

V and J are TRBV5-6 and TRBJ1-4; 7 nucleotides align to TRBD1. Germline values: CDR1 SGHDT, CDR2 YYEEEE. The CDR3 has 14 residues. The J segment lost 4 bases and the V segment lost 2 bases, leaving 2 bases of the junction unmatched. The CDR3 region is CASSLRDSNEKLFF. As DNA, the CDR3 is TGTGCCAGCAGCTTAAGGGACAGTAATGAAAAACTGTTTTTT. The variable domain in full, with the rest retrieved from reference TRBV5-6 and TRBJ1-4, is DAGVTQSPTHLIKTRGQQVTLRCSPKSGHDTVSWYQQALGQGPQFIFQYYEEEERQRGNFPDRFSGHQFPNYSSELNVNALLLGDSALYLCASSLRDSNEKLFFGSGTQLSVL.

V usage is TRBV5-4 and J usage is TRBJ1-4; D is unclear. The CDR3 is 13 amino acids. Germline assignment: CDR1 SGHNT and CDR2 YYREEE (reference sequence). Trimming took off 4 bases at V and 6 bases at J, with 10 bases between the two ends. The CDR3 sequence is CASSPRVDEKLFF. Written as DNA, the CDR3 is TGTGCCAGCAGCCCACGGGTCGATGAAAAACTGTTTTTT. Full variable domain (rest looked up from reference TRBV5-4 and TRBJ1-4): ETGVTQSPTHLIKTRGQQVTLRCSSQSGHNTVSWYQQALGQGPQFIFQYYREEENGRGNFPPRFSGLQFPNYSSELNVNALELDDSALYLCASSPRVDEKLFFGSGTQLSVL.

The chain joins TRBV19 to TRBJ2-1, with TRBD2 matching 12 bases. V lost 5 bases and J lost 14; bases outside the gene matches: 10. The CDR3 sequence is 14 residues long. Germline V lookup: CDR1 LNHDA, CDR2 SQIVND (reference sequence). The DNA of the CDR3 is TGTGCCAGTAGTGTCGGGCCACTAGCGGGGGGCGAGTTCTTC. Its protein is CASSVGPLAGGEFF.

The V gene is TRBV11-1, the J gene TRBJ2-5; D is perhaps TRBD2 (6 bases). The CDR3 covers 14 residues. Germline loops: CDR1 SGHAT, CDR2 FQDESV (reference sequence). Trimming left V 6 bases short and J 5 bases short, with 16 bases between. Here the CDR3 DNA reads TGTGCCAGCAGTCTACGGGCGGGGTTTGAGACCCAGTACTTC. Translated, it gives CASSLRAGFETQYF.

The V and J genes are TRBV9 and TRBJ2-1; TRBD2 aligns across 7 bases. The CDR3 has 15 residues. Germline V CDR1 and CDR2: SGDLS, YYNGEE. J lost 3 bases, V lost 1 base, and 4 bases had no gene match. The CDR3 DNA is TGTGCCAGCAGCGTAATGTCGGGGGGCTACAATGAGCAGTTCTTC. It yields the protein CASSVMSGGYNEQFF.

This chain links TRBV5-5 with TRBJ2-1, with D possibly being TRBD2 (5 bases). The CDR3 extends over 15 amino acids. The V gene's germline CDR1 is SGHKS and CDR2 YYEKEE (reference sequence). Trimming removed 3 bases from V and 0 bases from J, with 10 bases in between. This CDR3 is CASSSTRSSYNEQFF. The CDR3 nucleotides are TGTGCCAGCAGCTCAACTAGGAGCTCCTACAATGAGCAGTTCTTC.

The chain links TRBV5-1 to TRBJ2-2, with 8 bases fitting TRBD1. Germline loops: CDR1 SGHRS, CDR2 YFSETQ. V gave up 6 bases and J gave up 1 base; unmatched junction bases: 2. This CDR3 has 14 residues. The CDR3 reads CASNTGGNTGELFF. The CDR3 DNA is TGCGCCAGCAATACAGGGGGGAACACCGGGGAGCTGTTTTTT.

J is TRBJ1-2 and V is TRBV6-5; 8 bases map to TRBD1. V trimming: 0 bases; J trimming: 7 bases; junction bases outside the gene matches: 4. The CDR3 is 14 amino acids. Germline assignment: CDR1 MNHEY and CDR2 SVGAGI. The CDR3 DNA follows: TGTGCCAGCAGTTACTCCGGACAGGGCCTTGGCTACACCTTC. It yields the protein CASSYSGQGLGYTF.

This clone has a handful of counts. The V call is TRBV6-2 or TRBV6-3, the J call TRBJ2-1; 8 nucleotides match TRBD1. Germline V lookup: CDR1 MNHEY, CDR2 SVGEGT. J was trimmed by 16 bases and V by 4 bases; bases with no gene match: 6. This CDR3 contains 11 residues. CDR3 bases: TGTGCCAGCAGTTTGGGGACAGGAAGTTTCTTC. This encodes CASSLGTGSFF.

The rearrangement uses TRBV29-1 and TRBJ1-5; TRBD1 aligns across 11 bases. The CDR3 spans 13 residues. Germline V gene sequence: CDR1 SQVTM, CDR2 ANQGSEA. The V and J ends lost 7 bases and 6 bases, in that order; junction bases with no gene match: 5. The CDR3 region is CSAGQGASQPQHF. The CDR3 coding sequence is TGCAGCGCCGGACAGGGGGCGTCTCAGCCCCAGCATTTT.

The chain couples TRBV4-3 to TRBJ1-2; TRBD1 is a possible D gene (5 bases). Germline V gene data show CDR1 as LGHNA and CDR2 as YSLEER. V was pared by 1 base and J by 6 bases, with 9 bases between. The CDR3 covers 13 residues. The CDR3 nucleotides read TGCGCCAGCAGCCAAGTCGACAGAGATGGCTACACCTTC. This gives the protein CASSQVDRDGYTF.